This is a list of T cell receptor beta chains from one sample in a study of shared clonotypes between healthy human individuals. The repertoire was sequenced with immunoSEQ multiplex PCR; TCRdb's copy has only in-frame clones and lacks some. Of hundreds of thousands of clones listed, under 80% are singletons. The sample comprised memory CD4+ T cells sorted from blood. The receptors here all came from a woman aged 30 to 39 in good health. Both conserved end residues are part of each CDR3. Each record gives: D gene, J gene, clone size, V gene, CDR3 protein, CDR3 DNA. A D gene is named only where the DNA matches it firmly. Clone size appears in some rows only: once, few, many, or a class for an expanded clone.

>NA|TRBJ1-1|NA|TRBV18
CASTASGNTEAFF
TGTGCCAGCACTGCGAGTGGGAACACTGAAGCTTTCTTT
>NA|TRBJ1-4|once|TRBV5-4
CASSLRLPGSAEKLFF
TGTGCCAGCAGCCTACGACTTCCAGGGTCGGCTGAAAAACTGTTTTTT
>NA|TRBJ2-5|NA|TRBV5-1
CASSLAGGGETQYF
TGCGCCAGCAGCTTGGCTGGGGGCGGAGAGACCCAGTACTTC
>TRBD1|TRBJ2-7|NA|TRBV28
CASSPRWDSYEQYF
TGTGCCAGCAGCCCCCGTTGGGACAGCTACGAGCAGTACTTC
>NA|TRBJ2-5|few|TRBV11-2
CASLTPMQQNVTQYF
TGTGCCAGCTTGACGCCCATGCAGCAGAATGTGACCCAGTACTTC
>NA|TRBJ2-1|NA|TRBV11-2
CASSSGSSYNEQFF
TGTGCCAGCAGTAGCGGTAGCTCCTACAATGAGCAGTTCTTC
>NA|TRBJ1-5|NA|TRBV18
CASSPPGLQGWQPQHF
TGTGCCAGCTCACCACCGGGACTTCAGGGGTGGCAGCCCCAGCATTTT
>TRBD1|TRBJ1-4|NA|TRBV19
CASVPGQGTTNEKLFF
TGTGCCAGCGTCCCGGGACAGGGAACAACTAATGAAAAACTGTTTTTT
>NA|TRBJ1-2|few|TRBV9
CASSVGSENYGYTF
TGTGCCAGCAGCGTAGGAAGTGAAAACTATGGCTACACCTTC
>NA|TRBJ2-1|NA|TRBV9
CASSVGGNPENEQFF
TGTGCCAGCAGCGTAGGTGGGAACCCAGAAAATGAGCAGTTCTTC
>TRBD2|TRBJ2-2|NA|TRBV19
CASSPLAGVVSGELFF
TGTGCCAGTAGCCCGCTAGCGGGAGTGGTCTCCGGGGAGCTGTTTTTT
>NA|TRBJ1-6|NA|TRBV6-5
CASSYSGDSPLHF
TGTGCCAGCAGTTACTCCGGTGATTCACCCCTCCACTTT
>NA|TRBJ2-5|NA|TRBV11-2
CASSARAQGRETQYF
TGTGCCAGCAGCGCCAGAGCCCAGGGTCGAGAGACCCAGTACTTC
>NA|TRBJ1-4|NA|TRBV28
CASSLSAVWGNNEKLFF
TGTGCCAGCAGTTTATCCGCCGTATGGGGAAATAATGAAAAACTGTTTTTT
>TRBD2|TRBJ2-7|NA|TRBV2
CASSERLAGSYEQYF
TGTGCCAGCAGTGAAAGGCTAGCGGGAAGCTACGAGCAGTACTTC
>NA|TRBJ2-7|NA|TRBV28
CASSFEGAGSSYEQYF
TGTGCCAGCAGTTTTGAGGGGGCGGGAAGCTCCTACGAGCAGTACTTC
>NA|TRBJ1-1|NA|TRBV18
CASSPPVMNTEAFF
TGTGCCAGCTCACCACCGGTAATGAACACTGAAGCTTTCTTT
>NA|TRBJ1-6|few|TRBV28
CASNRQYAWADSPLHF
TGTGCCAGCAACCGACAGTACGCGTGGGCCGATTCACCCCTCCACTTT
>TRBD1|TRBJ1-4|NA|TRBV5-8
CASSAQGQDGEKLFF
TGTGCCAGCAGCGCGCAGGGACAGGACGGAGAAAAACTGTTTTTT
>NA|TRBJ1-2|once|TRBV28
CASSLSFLSGHRGYTF
TGTGCCAGCAGTTTGTCTTTCCTCTCGGGGCATCGGGGCTACACCTTC
>NA|TRBJ2-2|once|TRBV5-1
CASSLAASTGELFF
TGCGCCAGCAGCTTGGCCGCGAGCACCGGGGAGCTGTTTTTT
>NA|TRBJ2-7|NA|TRBV20-1
CSGSSSWEQYF
TGCAGCGGCTCATCCAGTTGGGAGCAGTACTTC
>TRBD1|TRBJ2-1|NA|TRBV10-1
CASSEFQGAEQFF
TGCGCCAGCAGTGAGTTCCAGGGGGCTGAGCAGTTCTTC
>TRBD1|TRBJ2-3|NA|TRBV19
CASSKYGPQGQGGADTQYF
TGTGCCAGTAGTAAATACGGACCCCAAGGACAGGGTGGGGCAGATACGCAGTATTTT
>NA|TRBJ2-1|once|TRBV15
CATSRDMYSPYNEQFF
TGTGCCACCAGCAGAGATATGTACTCGCCCTACAATGAGCAGTTCTTC
>NA|TRBJ2-5|NA|TRBV5-1
CASSSRETRGETQYF
TGCGCCAGCAGCTCCCGGGAGACCCGAGGAGAGACCCAGTACTTC
>TRBD2|TRBJ2-5|NA|TRBV4-2
CASSQGTSGRETQYF
TGTGCCAGCAGCCAGGGGACTAGCGGGCGCGAGACCCAGTACTTC
>TRBD1|TRBJ2-1|many|TRBV5-1
CASSRAAGQGGNEQFF
TGCGCCAGCAGCCGAGCCGCAGGACAGGGGGGGAATGAGCAGTTCTTC
>NA|TRBJ2-7|NA|TRBV28
CASSNDRSPPYEQYF
TGTGCCAGCAGTAATGACAGGTCCCCACCCTACGAGCAGTACTTC
>TRBD2|TRBJ2-3|NA|TRBV10-1
CASSEELAGVTDTQYF
TGCGCCAGCAGTGAGGAACTAGCGGGAGTAACAGATACGCAGTATTTT